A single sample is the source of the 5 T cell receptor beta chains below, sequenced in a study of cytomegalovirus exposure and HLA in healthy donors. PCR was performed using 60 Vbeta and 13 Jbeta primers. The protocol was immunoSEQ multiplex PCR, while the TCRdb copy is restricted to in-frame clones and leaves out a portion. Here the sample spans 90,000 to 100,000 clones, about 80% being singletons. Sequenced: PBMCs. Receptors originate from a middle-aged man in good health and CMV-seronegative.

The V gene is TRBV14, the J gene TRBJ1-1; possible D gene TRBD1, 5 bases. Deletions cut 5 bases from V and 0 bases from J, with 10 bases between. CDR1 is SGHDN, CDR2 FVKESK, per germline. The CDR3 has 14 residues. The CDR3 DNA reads TGTGCCAGCAGCTCCCGGGGGTTGAACACTGAAGCTTTCTTT. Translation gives CASSSRGLNTEAFF.

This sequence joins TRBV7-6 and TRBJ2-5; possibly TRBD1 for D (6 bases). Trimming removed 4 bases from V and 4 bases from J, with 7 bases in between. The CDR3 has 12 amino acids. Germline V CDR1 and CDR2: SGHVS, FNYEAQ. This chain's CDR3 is CASSSTGETQYF. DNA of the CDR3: TGTGCCAGCAGCTCGACAGGAGAGACCCAGTACTTC.

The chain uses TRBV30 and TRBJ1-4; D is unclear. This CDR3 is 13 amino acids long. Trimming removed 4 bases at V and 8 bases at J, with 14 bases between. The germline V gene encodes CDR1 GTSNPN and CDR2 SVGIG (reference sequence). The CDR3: CAWTRQVQEKLFF. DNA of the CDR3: TGTGCCTGGACTCGCCAGGTGCAAGAAAAACTGTTTTTT. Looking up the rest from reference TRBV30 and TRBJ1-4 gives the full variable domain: SQTIHQWPATLVQPVGSPLSLECTVEGTSNPNLYWYRQAAGRGLQLLFYSVGIGQISSEVPQNLSASRPQDRQFILSSKKLLLSDSGFYLCAWTRQVQEKLFFGSGTQLSVL.

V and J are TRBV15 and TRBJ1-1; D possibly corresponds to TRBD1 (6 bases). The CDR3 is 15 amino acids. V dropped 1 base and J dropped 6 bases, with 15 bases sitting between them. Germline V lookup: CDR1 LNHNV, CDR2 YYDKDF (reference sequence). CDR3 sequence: CATSRGKSGAPEAFF. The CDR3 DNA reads TGTGCCACCAGCAGAGGCAAGTCAGGGGCCCCTGAAGCTTTCTTT.

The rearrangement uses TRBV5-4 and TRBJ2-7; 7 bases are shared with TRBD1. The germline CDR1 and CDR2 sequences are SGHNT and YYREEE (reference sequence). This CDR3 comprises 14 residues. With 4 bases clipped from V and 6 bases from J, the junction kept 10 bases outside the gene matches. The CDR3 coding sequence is TGTGCCAGCAGCCAAGAGACAGGGATCCCCGAGCAGTACTTC. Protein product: CASSQETGIPEQYF. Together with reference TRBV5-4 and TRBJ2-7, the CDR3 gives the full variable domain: ETGVTQSPTHLIKTRGQQVTLRCSSQSGHNTVSWYQQALGQGPQFIFQYYREEENGRGNFPPRFSGLQFPNYSSELNVNALELDDSALYLCASSQETGIPEQYFGPGTRLTVT.